The 17 T cell receptor beta chains reported below all come from one sample, sequenced in a study of T cell responses to AZD1222 COVID-19 vaccine. The data were produced by immunoSEQ multiplex PCR, yet TCRdb's version contains in-frame clones alone and is incomplete. The sample gives 100,000 or so clones, approximately 90% of which show up once; 2% to 3% is in the top ten. The source was peripheral blood, collected on day 0 of AZD1222 vaccination. The origin of the receptors is an adult in good health.

The chain combines TRBV7-3 with TRBJ2-1, with D perhaps matching TRBD2 (6 bases). CDR3 length equals 13 residues. The germline CDR1 and CDR2 sequences are SGHTA and FQGTGA. V was clipped by 4 bases and J by 9 bases, with 13 bases between them. The CDR3 is CASSSTREGEQFF. As DNA, the CDR3 is TGTGCCAGCAGCTCGACTAGAGAGGGTGAGCAGTTCTTC.

This clone has a handful of counts. The CDR3, as DNA: TGTGCCAGTAGTATAGCAGGGTACGGGATCGATCAGCCCCAGCATTTT. It codes for CASSIAGYGIDQPQHF. The genes are TRBV19 and TRBJ1-5; possible D gene TRBD1, 5 bases. Trimming pared 1 base from V and 5 bases from J, leaving 15 bases between. Germline CDR1 LNHDA, CDR2 SQIVND (reference sequence). There are 16 residues in the CDR3.

The chain links TRBV7-9 to TRBJ1-1; 7 bases match TRBD1. Germline V gives CDR1 SEHNR, CDR2 FQNEAQ (reference sequence). Trimming at V came to 8 bases and at J to 1 base, leaving 4 bases not matched to a gene. The CDR3 spans 13 residues. The CDR3, as DNA: TGTGCCAGCCTACAGGGGCAGAACACTGAAGCTTTCTTT. This gives the protein CASLQGQNTEAFF.

CDR3 sequence (DNA): TGCGCCACCGCCCACCACCATCAAGATGGCTACACCTTC. Translated, it gives CATAHHHQDGYTF. The chain has TRBV5-1 and TRBJ1-2; D remains ambiguous. CDR1 and CDR2 (germline): SGHRS, YFSETQ. V was pared by 9 bases and J by 6 bases, with 18 bases between. The CDR3 totals 13 residues.

Note on this clone: Other DNA sequences within the sample encode an identical CDR3. The chain joins TRBV5-1 to TRBJ2-1; 10 positions match TRBD2. Per the germline V gene, CDR1 is SGHRS and CDR2 is YFSETQ. This CDR3 is 15 amino acids long. Trimming removed 1 base from V and 7 bases from J; junction bases left unmatched: 5. CDR3 loop: CASSLRASGSNEQFF. In DNA, the CDR3 is TGCGCCAGCAGCTTGAGGGCTAGCGGGAGTAATGAGCAGTTCTTC.

This rearrangement joins TRBV10-3 to TRBJ2-3; D is perhaps TRBD1 (5 bases). The germline V and J ends were trimmed by 10 bases and 1 base, with 9 bases remaining between them. This CDR3 contains 12 residues. Germline lookup yields CDR1 ENHRY and CDR2 SYGVKD. CDR3 residues: CATKTGTDTQYF. CDR3 in DNA: TGTGCCACCAAGACAGGCACAGATACGCAGTATTTT.

The rearrangement links TRBV5-1 to TRBJ2-1; 9 bases fit TRBD2. This CDR3 has 17 residues. After removal of 4 bases from V and 5 bases from J, the junction contained 13 bases not matched to a gene. Germline V gene data show CDR1 as SGHRS and CDR2 as YFSETQ. The CDR3 sequence is CASSRGPSGILNNEQFF. The CDR3 DNA sequence: TGCGCCAGCAGCCGAGGACCTAGCGGGATTCTCAACAATGAGCAGTTCTTC.

This rearrangement joins TRBV7-9 to TRBJ1-1; no clear D. This CDR3 comprises 14 residues. CDR1 is SEHNR, CDR2 FQNEAQ, per germline (reference sequence). V shed 5 bases and J shed 4 bases, with 14 bases lying between them. CDR3 residues: CASSPRVGGTEAFF. The CDR3 DNA reads TGTGCCAGCAGCCCCCGGGTGGGAGGCACTGAAGCTTTCTTT.

The genes are TRBV3-1 (or the pseudogene TRBV3-2) and TRBJ1-5; D remains ambiguous. There are 14 residues in the CDR3. V was cut by 4 bases and J by 1 base, with 8 bases left in between. The germline CDR1 and CDR2 sequences are LGHDT and YNNKEL (reference sequence). As DNA, the CDR3 is TGTGCCAGCAGCCCAACGGGGAGCAATCAGCCCCAGCATTTT. The encoded protein is CASSPTGSNQPQHF.

The chain couples TRBV3-1 (or the pseudogene TRBV3-2) to TRBJ2-5; D unclear. This CDR3 is built from 13 residues. V gave up 3 bases and J gave up 4 bases, with 9 bases separating them. Germline V gives CDR1 LGHDT, CDR2 YNNKEL (reference sequence). The CDR3 DNA follows: TGTGCCAGCAGCCAGGGTTTGGTAGAGACCCAGTACTTC. It encodes CASSQGLVETQYF.

The gene calls are TRBV5-1 and TRBJ1-6; D gene ambiguous. There are 14 residues in the CDR3. The germline gives CDR1 SGHRS, CDR2 YFSETQ. With 3 bases removed from V and 5 bases from J, the gap between germline ends came to 9 bases. CDR3 amino acids: CASSSTINNSPLHF. The CDR3 coding sequence is TGCGCCAGCAGCTCGACCATAAATAATTCACCCCTCCACTTT.

The V and J genes are TRBV11-3 and TRBJ1-5; D is perhaps TRBD1 (5 bases). The length of the CDR3 is 13 residues. The germline CDR1 and CDR2 sequences are SGHNT and YENEEA. The V end lost 0 bases, the J end lost 6 bases, and 6 bases lay between the germline ends. The CDR3 DNA is TGTGCCAGCAGCTTAGATAGGGGTCAGCCCCAGCATTTT. It encodes CASSLDRGQPQHF.

The table lists this clone with a count of one. The rearrangement links TRBV24-1 to TRBJ2-5; unclear D gene. Trimming shortened V by 3 bases and J by 6 bases, and 7 bases separated the two germline ends. CDR3 size: 12 residues. Germline loops: CDR1 KGHDR, CDR2 SFDVKD. The CDR3 region has the DNA TGTGCCACCAGTGATGGTAGCAAGACCCAGTACTTC. Protein: CATSDGSKTQYF.

The rearrangement uses TRBV27 and TRBJ1-1; possibly TRBD1 for D (5 bases). Between the trimmed V and J ends, which lost 8 bases and 2 bases, there was a span of 12 bases. The CDR3 covers 13 residues. Germline loops: CDR1 MNHEY, CDR2 SMNVEV (reference sequence). Here the CDR3 DNA reads TGTGCCAGCCGTTCCGACAGTAACACTGAAGCTTTCTTT. Translated: CASRSDSNTEAFF.

V and J are TRBV18 and TRBJ1-1; tentative D call: TRBD1 (5 bases). The V end was cut by 5 bases, the J end by 0 bases, with 16 bases between. The germline V gene has CDR1 KGHSH and CDR2 LQKENI. The CDR3 consists of 16 residues. CDR3 loop: CASSYGSGGMNTEAFF. The DNA of the CDR3 is TGTGCCAGCTCATATGGTTCGGGGGGTATGAACACTGAAGCTTTCTTT.

The chain couples TRBV28 to TRBJ1-3; D gene uncertain. This CDR3 contains 13 residues. Trimming left V 3 bases short and J 0 bases short, with 3 bases between. From germline, CDR1 is MDHEN and CDR2 SYDVKM. In DNA, the CDR3 is TGTGCCAGCAGTTTGAGCTCTGGAAACACCATATATTTT. Amino acids: CASSLSSGNTIYF.

V usage is TRBV2 and J usage is TRBJ1-4, with 9 bases that match TRBD1. Trimming took 8 bases from V and 2 from J; bases not matched to a gene: 6. This CDR3 has 15 residues. Germline CDR1 is SNHLY and CDR2 is FYNNEI. CDR3 in amino acids: CASGGQGTTNEKLFF. The CDR3 nucleotides read TGTGCCAGCGGGGGACAGGGAACGACTAATGAAAAACTGTTTTTT.